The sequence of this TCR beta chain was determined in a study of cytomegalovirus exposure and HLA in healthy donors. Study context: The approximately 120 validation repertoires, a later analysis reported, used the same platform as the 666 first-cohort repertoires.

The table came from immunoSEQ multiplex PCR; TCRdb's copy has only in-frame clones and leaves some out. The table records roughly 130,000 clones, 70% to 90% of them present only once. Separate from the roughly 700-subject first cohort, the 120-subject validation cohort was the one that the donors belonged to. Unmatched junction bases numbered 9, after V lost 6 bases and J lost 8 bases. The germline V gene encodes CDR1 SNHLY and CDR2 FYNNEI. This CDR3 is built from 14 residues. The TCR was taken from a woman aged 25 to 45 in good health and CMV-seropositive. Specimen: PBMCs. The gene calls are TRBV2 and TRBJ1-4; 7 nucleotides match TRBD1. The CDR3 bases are TGTGCCAGCAGGGCACAGGGGCTGGGGGAAAAACTGTTTTTT. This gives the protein CASRAQGLGEKLFF.